This T cell receptor beta chain came from a study of blood T cell repertoires in COVID-19. The method was immunoSEQ multiplex PCR; TCRdb's version includes in-frame clones alone and lacks a portion of them. The table lists over 250,000 clones, about 80% of them singletons, with 4.1% in the top ten. From germline, CDR1 is MNHEY and CDR2 SMNVEV (reference sequence). V was clipped by 0 bases and J by 10 bases; unmatched bases: 5. CDR3 length: 13 residues. The sequenced sample was PBMCs or T cells enriched from blood (not recorded which). The chain has TRBV27 and TRBJ1-2; 7 positions match TRBD1. This sequence was found in a man younger than 45 with acute COVID-19. CDR3 DNA: TGTGCCAGCAGTTTATCCCAGACAGGGACCTACACCTTC. As protein: CASSLSQTGTYTF.